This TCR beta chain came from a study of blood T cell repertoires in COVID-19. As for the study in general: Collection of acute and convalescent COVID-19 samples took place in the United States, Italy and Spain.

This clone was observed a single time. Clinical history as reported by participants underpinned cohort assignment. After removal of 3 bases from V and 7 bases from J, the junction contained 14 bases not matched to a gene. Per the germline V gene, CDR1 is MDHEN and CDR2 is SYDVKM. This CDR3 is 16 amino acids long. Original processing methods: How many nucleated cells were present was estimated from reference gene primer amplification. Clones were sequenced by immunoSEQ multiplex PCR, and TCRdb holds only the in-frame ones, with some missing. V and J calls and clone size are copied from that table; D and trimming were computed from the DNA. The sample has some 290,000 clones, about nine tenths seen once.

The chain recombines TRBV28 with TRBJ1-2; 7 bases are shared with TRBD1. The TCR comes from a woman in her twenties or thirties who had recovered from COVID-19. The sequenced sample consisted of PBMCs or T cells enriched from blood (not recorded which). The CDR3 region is CASSFRRQGLSFGYTF. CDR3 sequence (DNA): TGTGCCAGCAGTTTCCGAAGACAGGGACTCTCTTTTGGCTACACCTTC.